The clone carrying this TCR beta chain was seen only once. Its cognate antigen is unknown. The sample originates from a study of cytotoxic CD8 clonotypes in ibrutinib-treated CLL. For the study at large: In all, 10 to 11 patients were relapsed/refractory, about 15 were treatment-naive and roughly 18 were IGHV unmutated. Overall study results and limits: Clonality was higher at ibrutinib response and returned toward baseline at progression. Public clonotypes (which were uncommon) either contracted or remained stable on treatment.

The CDR3 is made up of 15 amino acids. J lost 6 bases, V lost 5 bases, and 11 bases had no gene match. Germline V gives CDR1 MNHNY, CDR2 SVGAGI (reference sequence). The planned depth of sequencing spanned 1 in 200,000 to 1 in 1 million T cells. TCRdb's copy holds only in-frame clones and misses some; the assay was immunoSEQ multiplex PCR. The repertoire includes 150,000 to 200,000 clones, around 72% of them detected once, and around an eighth sits in the top ten. This clonotype was obtained from a human donor with chronic lymphocytic leukemia. V gene TRBV6-6 combines with J gene TRBJ1-2; 8 nucleotides agree with TRBD1. The sequences come from PBMCs, collected after 24 months of ibrutinib treatment. The CDR3 reads CASSGQGTLHDGYTF. CDR3 DNA sequence: TGTGCCAGCAGTGGACAGGGTACCTTACATGATGGCTACACCTTC.